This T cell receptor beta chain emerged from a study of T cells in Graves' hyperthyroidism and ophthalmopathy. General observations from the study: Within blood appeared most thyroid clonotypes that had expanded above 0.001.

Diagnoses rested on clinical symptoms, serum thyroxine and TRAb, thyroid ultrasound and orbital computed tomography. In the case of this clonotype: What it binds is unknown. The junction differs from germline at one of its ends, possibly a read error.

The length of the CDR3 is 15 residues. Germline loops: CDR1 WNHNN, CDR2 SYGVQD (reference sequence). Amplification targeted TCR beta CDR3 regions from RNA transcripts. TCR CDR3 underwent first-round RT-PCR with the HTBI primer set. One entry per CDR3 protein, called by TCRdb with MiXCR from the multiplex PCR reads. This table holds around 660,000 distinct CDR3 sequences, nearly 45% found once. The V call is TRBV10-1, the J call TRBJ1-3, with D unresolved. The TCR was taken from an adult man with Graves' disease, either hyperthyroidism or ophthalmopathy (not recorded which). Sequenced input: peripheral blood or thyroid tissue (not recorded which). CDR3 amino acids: CASSRVGETGNTIYF. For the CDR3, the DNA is TGTGCCAGCAGCCGGGTGGGTGAGACTGGAAACACCATATATTTT.